The 9 T cell receptor beta chains below were found in one sample sequenced in a study of technical replicates of blood from several donors. Assay: immunoSEQ multiplex PCR; the TCRdb copy retains only in-frame clones and omits some. The sample lists 95,000 to 100,000 clones, over 90% occurring once. What was sequenced was T cells isolated from PBMCs. All receptors derive from a human donor in good health.

The rearrangement uses TRBV10-1 and TRBJ2-7; D is possibly TRBD1 (5 bases). V was pared by 4 bases and J by 3 bases, with 13 bases between. Germline loops: CDR1 WNHNN, CDR2 SYGVQD (reference sequence). The CDR3 totals 14 residues. In DNA form, the CDR3 reads TGCGCCAGCAGTGGGGTCCGTCAGGGCTACGAGCAGTACTTC. Its protein is CASSGVRQGYEQYF.

This clone was seen only once. V gene TRBV7-9 combines with J gene TRBJ2-1, with unresolved D. Trimming took off 4 bases at V and 7 bases at J, with 8 bases between the two ends. CDR3 length: 12 residues. Germline values: CDR1 SEHNR, CDR2 FQNEAQ (reference sequence). CDR3 protein: CASSSFENEQFF. In DNA form, the CDR3 reads TGTGCCAGCAGCTCATTCGAGAATGAGCAGTTCTTC.

This chain connects TRBV6-6 to TRBJ1-2; D perhaps matches TRBD1 (6 bases). Per the germline V gene, CDR1 is MNHNY and CDR2 is SVGAGI (reference sequence). The V end lost 2 bases, the J end lost 4 bases, and 14 bases lay between the germline ends. This CDR3 contains 15 residues. CDR3 DNA sequence: TGTGCCAGCAGTTACGGTACAGGGAACCGCTATGGCTACACCTTC. Its protein product is CASSYGTGNRYGYTF.

V is TRBV29-1 and J is TRBJ2-5; TRBD1 matches at 9 bases. There are 14 residues in the CDR3. The germline V gene encodes CDR1 SQVTM and CDR2 ANQGSEA. Trimming took 3 bases from V and 5 from J; bases not matched to a gene: 7. CDR3 protein: CSVEVQGAVETQYF. The CDR3 DNA reads as TGCAGCGTTGAGGTACAGGGGGCGGTGGAGACCCAGTACTTC.

The rearrangement joins TRBV11-2 to TRBJ2-2, with 7 bases aligning to TRBD2. V lost 4 bases, J lost 8 bases, and 16 bases stayed unmatched. CDR1 and CDR2 (germline): SGHAT, FQNNGV. The CDR3 has 17 amino acids. CDR3 coding DNA: TGTGCCAGCAGCTCCTGGGACTACTCACTTGGTTTGGGGGAGCTGTTTTTT. It translates to CASSSWDYSLGLGELFF.

J is TRBJ2-4 and V is TRBV28; perhaps TRBD1 as D (6 bases). In germline, CDR1 is MDHEN, CDR2 SYDVKM. The CDR3 totals 15 residues. Trimming took 8 bases from V and 3 from J, leaving 17 bases between them. The DNA for the CDR3 is TGTGCCAGCCCCTACCCCAGGACAGACAAAAACATTCAGTACTTC. Amino acids: CASPYPRTDKNIQYF. Full variable domain (outside the CDR3, taken from reference TRBV28 and TRBJ2-4): DVKVTQSSRYLVKRTGEKVFLECVQDMDHENMFWYRQDPGLGLRLIYFSYDVKMKEKGDIPEGYSVSREKKERFSLILESASTNQTSMYLCASPYPRTDKNIQYFGAGTRLSVL.

This clone was seen once. The rearrangement uses TRBV7-3 and TRBJ2-3; maybe TRBD2 (6 bases). The CDR3 consists of 18 residues. V was cut by 0 bases and J by 6 bases, with 22 bases left in between. Germline V lookup: CDR1 SGHTA, CDR2 FQGTGA. Written as DNA, the CDR3 is TGTGCCAGCAGCTTAACCCGAAGTAGCGGTTATGGAGCCGATACGCAGTATTTT. This encodes CASSLTRSSGYGADTQYF.

This chain connects TRBV5-1 to TRBJ1-6; 7 bases align to TRBD1. This CDR3 comprises 17 residues. J gave up 5 bases and V 0 bases, and 8 bases lay outside the gene matches. The germline CDR1 and CDR2 sequences are SGHRS and YFSETQ. CDR3 nucleotides: TGCGCCAGCAGCTTGGCCTCTGGGACAGCCGATAATTCACCCCTCCACTTT. It codes for CASSLASGTADNSPLHF. The entire variable domain, with the rest obtained from reference TRBV5-1 and TRBJ1-6, is as follows: KAGVTQTPRYLIKTRGQQVTLSCSPISGHRSVSWYQQTPGQGLQFLFEYFSETQRNKGNFPGRFSGRQFSNSRSEMNVSTLELGDSALYLCASSLASGTADNSPLHFGNGTRLTVT.

This clone was counted a few times. The chain combines TRBV18 with TRBJ2-2, with 9 positions matching TRBD1. The CDR3 is made up of 19 amino acids. The junction had 11 bases not matched to a gene; V was cut back by 3 bases and J by 0 bases. CDR1 is KGHSH, CDR2 LQKENI, per germline. CDR3 sequence (DNA): TGTGCCAGCTCACCCCCCGGACAGGGGTCATCGCCGAACACCGGGGAGCTGTTTTTT. This encodes CASSPPGQGSSPNTGELFF.